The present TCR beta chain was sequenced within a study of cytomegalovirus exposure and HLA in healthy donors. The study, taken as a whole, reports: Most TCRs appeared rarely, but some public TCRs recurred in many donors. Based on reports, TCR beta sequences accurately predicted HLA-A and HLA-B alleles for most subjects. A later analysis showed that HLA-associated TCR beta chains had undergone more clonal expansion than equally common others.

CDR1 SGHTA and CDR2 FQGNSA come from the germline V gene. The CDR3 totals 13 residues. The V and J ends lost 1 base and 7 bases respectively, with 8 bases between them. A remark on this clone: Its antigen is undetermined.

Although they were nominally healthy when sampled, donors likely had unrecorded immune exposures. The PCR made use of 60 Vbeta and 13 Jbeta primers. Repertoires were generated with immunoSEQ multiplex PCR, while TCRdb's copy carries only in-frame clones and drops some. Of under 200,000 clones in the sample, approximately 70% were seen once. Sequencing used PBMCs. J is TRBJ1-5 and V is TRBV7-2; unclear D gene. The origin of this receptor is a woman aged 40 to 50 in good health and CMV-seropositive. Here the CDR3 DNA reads TGTGCCAGCAGCTTAGGTGAGGAGCAGCCCCAGCATTTT. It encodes CASSLGEEQPQHF.